This T cell receptor beta chain was recorded in a study of CD8 T cells in Susac syndrome (dated by TCRdb to the late 2010s). Turning to the overall study: Whether CD8+ T cell activation and differentiation in Susac syndrome was antigen driven was tested using repertoire sequencing. What the work shows at the level of the full study, not this receptor alone: The TCR sequencing and HLA analysis was acknowledged to have included a relatively small number of individuals.

Peripheral blood CD8+ and CD4+ T cells from healthy donors, Susac syndrome patients and multiple sclerosis patients were profiled by high-throughput TCR beta sequencing. Treatment-naive patients with stable or active relapsing-remitting disease fulfilling revised McDonald criteria were used as multiple sclerosis controls. Bulk CD8+ and CD4+ T cells were purified by magnetic negative isolation, whereas CD8+ TEMRA cells were enriched by FACS. Blood was collected in EDTA tubes and processed within 24 hours, with PBMCs isolated through density gradient centrifugation. PBMCs destined for TCR sequencing were cryopreserved in liquid nitrogen and later thawed in a 37 °C water bath. A purity of at least 90% was achieved for sorted or isolated CD4+, CD8+ and CD8+ TEMRA cells. RNA was extracted using the RNeasy kit, and roughly 0.5 to 1 ug of the RNA was reverse transcribed with random hexamers. TCR beta CDR3 regions were amplified with the immunoSEQ multiplex PCR assay covering 54 Vbeta and 13 Jbeta segments. PCR amplification bias was corrected using a synthetic template baseline for primer optimization and computational correction. On the study's bioinformatics: Reads were assigned to V, D and J genes according to IMGT and analyzed in immunoSEQ Analyzer, with only productive sequences retained. To calculate clonality, Shannon entropy was normalized by log2 of the number of productive unique sequences and then subtracted from one. Public and private clones were assessed among the 100 most prevalent clones of each patient and control. A clone was defined as Susac-specific if it was absent from the healthy and MS cohorts, from 1052 published viral clones and from other ImmuneACCESS disease sequences. The public reads were quality trimmed at Q25 with fastp and then assembled into clones with MiXCR by TCRdb, keeping productive beta chains. Rows matching on CDR3 protein sequence are summarized as one entry with the most common DNA and genes. TCRdb, rather than the study authors, made the V and J calls. This sample comprises about 180,000 distinct CDR3 sequences, roughly 95% of them detected only once. 0.093% of the sample is taken by the ten largest.

This clonotype was recorded only once. Its antigen specificity is not known. No base quality values were provided; no much bigger clone lies one nucleotide off. One read is thin evidence. Trimming costs V 3 bases and J 1 base, and their ends lie 5 bases apart. In the germline V gene, CDR1 corresponds to SQVTM and CDR2 to ANQGSEA. Its CDR3 holds 12 amino acids, cysteine through phenylalanine. Here the CDR3 DNA is all that survives: 36 bases in frame from base 1. The chain was built from TRBV29-1 and TRBJ2-3, with an unclear D gene assignment. The sequencing input was CD4+ T cells from PBMCs. This receptor was obtained from a human donor with multiple sclerosis. The CDR3 loop reads CSVELGTDTQYF. The DNA is as follows: TGCAGCGTTGAGCTGGGCACAGATACGCAGTATTTT.